Listed below are T cell receptor beta chains from one sample, sequenced in a study of shared T cell receptors in the human thymus. Only in-frame clones appear in the TCRdb table, and some are missing; sequencing was by immunoSEQ multiplex PCR. The profile shows 450,000 to 650,000 clones, 75% to 80% of them singletons. The same data also contributed to another study, on human thymus T cells.

Material: thymocytes. These receptors came from a boy under two years old with a congenital heart defect. The CDR3 runs from the conserved cysteine through the conserved F or W. A D gene is named only where the DNA matches it firmly. Clone size is shown for a subset of rows, as once, few, many or a class of expanded clone.

>.|TRBV7-9|TRBJ2-7|.
TGTGCCAGCAGCTCCGGAGGGGAGCGGGTCGACGAGCAGTACTTC
CASSSGGERVDEQYF
>TRBD1|TRBV7-7|TRBJ2-5|.
TGTGCTAGCAGCCTGGGGGACAGTGGGACCCAGTACTTC
CASSLGDSGTQYF
>.|TRBV4-2|TRBJ2-2|.
TGTGCCAGCAGCCAAGATCCCGTCGGGTGGAGCAAGACCCCTGGGGGGGAGCTGTTTTTT
CASSQDPVGWSKTPGGELFF
>TRBD1|TRBV19|TRBJ1-1|once
TGTGCCAGTAGTACCGGACAGGGTAGCACTGAAGCTTTCTTT
CASSTGQGSTEAFF
>.|TRBV29-1|TRBJ2-1|.
TGCAGCGCGGGTTTAGCGCAACCCTACAATGAGCAGTTCTTC
CSAGLAQPYNEQFF
>.|TRBV5-4|TRBJ2-1|once
TGTGCCAGCAGCTTTCAGGGGTCGAGCTCCTACAATGAGCAGTTCTTC
CASSFQGSSSYNEQFF
>TRBD2|TRBV7-9|TRBJ2-7|.
TGTGCCAGCAGCGCCGGACTAGGCTCCTACGAGCAGTACTTC
CASSAGLGSYEQYF
>.|TRBV9|TRBJ2-2|.
TGTGCCAGCAGCGTACACTACCACACCGGGGAGCTGTTTTTT
CASSVHYHTGELFF
>.|TRBV7-9|TRBJ2-5|once
TGTGCCAGCAGCTTGTTTGGCAGGGAAGAGACCCAGTACTTC
CASSLFGREETQYF
>.|TRBV5-1|TRBJ1-1|.
TGCGCCAGCAGCGGGGCTTTCAACACTGAAGCTTTCTTT
CASSGAFNTEAFF
>TRBD1|TRBV5-5|TRBJ1-5|.
TGTGCCAGCAGCTTGGCCCCAGGGGGCCCCAATCAGCCCCAGCATTTT
CASSLAPGGPNQPQHF
>.|TRBV6-4|TRBJ1-1|.
TGTGCCAGCAGTGACAAAGGGAGGGGACACACTGAAGCTTTCTTT
CASSDKGRGHTEAFF
>TRBD2|TRBV19|TRBJ2-3|.
TGTGCCAGTAGTATAGAAGGCGGACTAGCGGGAGTGACAGATACGCAGTATTTT
CASSIEGGLAGVTDTQYF
>.|TRBV28|TRBJ2-5|once
TGTGCCAGCAGGCTGGACATCCGGGAAGAGACCCAGTACTTC
CASRLDIREETQYF
>TRBD2|TRBV9|TRBJ2-7|.
TGTGCCAGCAGCGTAGGACTAGCGGGAGGTCGAGCCTACGAGCAGTACTTC
CASSVGLAGGRAYEQYF
>TRBD2|TRBV9|TRBJ2-1|.
TGTGCCAGCAGCGTAGGACGGGGGGGATCCTACAATGAGCAGTTCTTC
CASSVGRGGSYNEQFF
>.|TRBV19|TRBJ1-5|.
TGTGCCAGCACAACAGGTCCTAGCGGTCAGCCCCAGCATTTT
CASTTGPSGQPQHF
>.|TRBV20-1|TRBJ1-2|.
TGCAGTGCTTCGACAGGCGGCTACACCTTC
CSASTGGYTF
>.|TRBV5-6|TRBJ2-3|.
TGTGCCAGCAGCGCTGATGGGGGGGATACGCAGTATTTT
CASSADGGDTQYF
>TRBD2|TRBV6-4|TRBJ2-7|once
TGTGCCAGCAGTGCCTCGAAGGGGCGGGAGAAGTACTTC
CASSASKGREKYF
>.|TRBV5-4|TRBJ2-1|.
TGTGCCAGCACCATCCACTTGGGGCACTCCTACAATGAGCAGTTCTTC
CASTIHLGHSYNEQFF
>TRBD1|TRBV5-1|TRBJ1-2|.
TGCGCCAGCAGCCTAAGGACAGGGGGATCCTCCGGCTACACCTTC
CASSLRTGGSSGYTF
>TRBD2|TRBV4-2|TRBJ2-7|.
TGTGCCAGCAGCCCCCCCCGACTAGCGGGATCCTACGAGCAGTACTTC
CASSPPRLAGSYEQYF
>.|TRBV27|TRBJ2-1|once
TGTGCCAGTTATAGCGGTTGGGGCTACAATGAGCAGTTCTTC
CASYSGWGYNEQFF
>TRBD2|TRBV28|TRBJ2-7|.
TGTGCCAGCAACCTCGGGGGGGAACTGTGCGAGCAGTACTTC
CASNLGGELCEQYF
>TRBD2|TRBV30|TRBJ2-2|.
TGTGCCTGGAGTGTACGGACTAGCGGGGGCCTAGCGGGGGGCGGGGAGCTGTTTTTT
CAWSVRTSGGLAGGGELFF
>TRBD2|TRBV14|TRBJ2-5|.
TGTGCCAGCAGCCCGGGACTAGCCACAGAGACCCAGTACTTC
CASSPGLATETQYF
>.|TRBV27|TRBJ2-2|few
TGTGCCAGCAGCCACAGGACGACCGGGGAGCTGTTTTTT
CASSHRTTGELFF
>.|TRBV28|TRBJ1-5|few
TGTGCCAGCAGTTTAGGGCAGATTAGCAATCAGCCCCAGCATTTT
CASSLGQISNQPQHF
>.|TRBV27|TRBJ1-2|.
TGTGCCAGCAGTTTACAGGGGAACTATGGCTACACCTTC
CASSLQGNYGYTF
>TRBD2|TRBV7-2|TRBJ2-7|.
TGTGCCAGCAGAGGTAGCGGGAGTCATACTTACGAGCAGTACTTC
CASRGSGSHTYEQYF
>TRBD1|TRBV5-1|TRBJ1-2|.
TGCGCCAGCAGTCCCGGGACAGGGGATGGCTACACCTTC
CASSPGTGDGYTF
>.|TRBV9|TRBJ2-2|once
TGTGCCAGCAGCGTAGGAGGCGGAGGAGGGACCGGGGAGCTGTTTTTT
CASSVGGGGGTGELFF
>.|TRBV5-6|TRBJ2-1|.
TGTGCCAGCAGACGAGGGTGTAGGGATTCCTACAATGAGCAGTTCTTC
CASRRGCRDSYNEQFF
>TRBD2|TRBV7-9|TRBJ2-3|.
TGTGCCAGCAGGGTCCTAGCGGGAGTGCGGGATACGCAGTATTTT
CASRVLAGVRDTQYF
>TRBD2|TRBV5-5|TRBJ2-1|.
TGTGCCAGCAGCGCGGCACTCCGGGACACGGGGCGGGAGGCGCTAGATGAGCAGTTCTTC
CASSAALRDTGREALDEQFF
>.|TRBV27|TRBJ2-1|.
TGTGCCAGCAGTTCGGGACTGAATGAGCAGTTCTTC
CASSSGLNEQFF
>.|TRBV7-9|TRBJ2-7|.
TGTGCCAGCAGCGTCAGTTACGAGCAGTACTTC
CASSVSYEQYF
>.|TRBV11-3|TRBJ1-1|.
TGTGCCAGCAGCTGGCCCTATACCTCGGGGGAAACTGAAGCTTTCTTT
CASSWPYTSGETEAFF
>.|TRBV7-8|TRBJ2-7|once
TGTGCCAGCAGCCCTCAGGGAAGGAGGGTCCTATTGGACGAGCAGTACTTC
CASSPQGRRVLLDEQYF
>.|TRBV28|TRBJ1-5|.
TGTGCCACTGGCAGCCGGGACATAGATCAGCCCCAGCATTTT
CATGSRDIDQPQHF
>.|TRBV5-8|TRBJ1-5|.
TGTGCCAGCAGCGAGCCCTGGGACACCACAAATAGCAATCAGCCCCAGCATTTT
CASSEPWDTTNSNQPQHF
>TRBD1|TRBV9|TRBJ2-6|.
TGTGCCAGCAGCGCAAGAACAGGGGAATCCCCTGGGGCCAACGTCCTGACTTTC
CASSARTGESPGANVLTF
>.|TRBV4-1|TRBJ2-7|.
TGCGCCAGCAGCCAAGTCTGGTACAGGACAACATACGAGCAGTACTTC
CASSQVWYRTTYEQYF
>TRBD1|TRBV28|TRBJ2-7|.
TGTGCCAGCAACAAACCCACCCCCCCCGGGACAGGGTTCCACGAGCAGTACTTC
CASNKPTPPGTGFHEQYF
>.|TRBV6-1|TRBJ2-7|.
TGTGCCAGCCGGGGGGAGGACAGGGATTCCTACGAGCAGTACTTC
CASRGEDRDSYEQYF
>TRBD1|TRBV2|TRBJ1-1|.
TGTGCCAGCAGTGCCCCTATCCGGACAGGTGACACTGAAGCTTTCTTT
CASSAPIRTGDTEAFF
>.|TRBV4-2|TRBJ2-1|few
TGTGCCAGCAGCCTCGGATCATTGGGAGGCAATGAGCAGTTCTTC
CASSLGSLGGNEQFF
>.|TRBV6-5|TRBJ2-7|.
TGTGCCAGCAGGGGTCGCGGGGCCCCCTACGAGCAGTACTTC
CASRGRGAPYEQYF
>.|TRBV10-2|TRBJ2-7|few
TGCGCCAGCAGTGATCGCCACTCTCCTTCCTACGAGCAGTACTTC
CASSDRHSPSYEQYF
>TRBD2|TRBV6-5|TRBJ2-7|.
TGTGCCAGCAGTCCCCCGGGGGGACCGTACGAGCAGTACTTC
CASSPPGGPYEQYF
>.|TRBV27|TRBJ1-1|once
TGTGCCAGCTCAAGGTCGGGACTGGGAGCATCAAGGACTGAAGCTTTCTTT
CASSRSGLGASRTEAFF
>TRBD2|TRBV12-5|TRBJ2-3|.
TGTGCTAGTGGTTTTCGTAGCGGGAGGGCAGCAGATACGCAGTATTTT
CASGFRSGRAADTQYF
>.|TRBV7-2|TRBJ2-6|.
TGTGCCAGCAGCTCCCCCCCAGGGCTGGCGGGAGGGGCCAACGTCCTGACTTTC
CASSSPPGLAGGANVLTF
>.|TRBV28|TRBJ2-7|.
TGTGCCAGCGGAGAGCAGGGCGGGCGGGGCGAGCAGTACTTC
CASGEQGGRGEQYF
>.|TRBV7-6|TRBJ1-5|.
TGTGCCAGCAGCTTAGTTGGGGGGGATCAGCCCCAGCATTTT
CASSLVGGDQPQHF
>TRBD2|TRBV18|TRBJ2-3|few
TGTGCCAGCTCAGGGCCTTGGACTAGCGGTCTGGCTAGCACAGATACGCAGTATTTT
CASSGPWTSGLASTDTQYF
>.|TRBV5-1|TRBJ2-7|once
TGCGCCAGCAGCTTGGTTCCGCCCTCGTACGAGCAGTACTTC
CASSLVPPSYEQYF
>.|TRBV20-1|TRBJ2-1|.
TGCAGTGCTGAGGGGGATCGGCAGTTCTTC
CSAEGDRQFF
>TRBD2|TRBV27|TRBJ2-3|.
TGTGCCAGCAGTTCAGGGACTAGCGGGAGGGCCGTAGATACGCAGTATTTT
CASSSGTSGRAVDTQYF